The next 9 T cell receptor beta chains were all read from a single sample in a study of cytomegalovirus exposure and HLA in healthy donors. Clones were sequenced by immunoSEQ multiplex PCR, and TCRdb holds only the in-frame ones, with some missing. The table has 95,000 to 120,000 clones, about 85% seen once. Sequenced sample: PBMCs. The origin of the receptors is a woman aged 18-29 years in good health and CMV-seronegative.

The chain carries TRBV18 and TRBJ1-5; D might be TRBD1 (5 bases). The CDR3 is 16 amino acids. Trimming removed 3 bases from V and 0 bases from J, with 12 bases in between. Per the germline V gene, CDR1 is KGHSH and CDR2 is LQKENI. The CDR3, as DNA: TGTGCCAGCTCACCTCGGGGGTCCCATAGCAATCAGCCCCAGCATTTT. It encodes CASSPRGSHSNQPQHF.

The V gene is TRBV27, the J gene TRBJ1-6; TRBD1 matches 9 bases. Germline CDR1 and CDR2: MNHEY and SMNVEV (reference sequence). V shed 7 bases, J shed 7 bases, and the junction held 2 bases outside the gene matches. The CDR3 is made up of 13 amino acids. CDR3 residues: CASTGQGNSPLHF. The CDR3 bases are TGTGCCAGCACGGGACAGGGAAATTCACCCCTCCACTTT.

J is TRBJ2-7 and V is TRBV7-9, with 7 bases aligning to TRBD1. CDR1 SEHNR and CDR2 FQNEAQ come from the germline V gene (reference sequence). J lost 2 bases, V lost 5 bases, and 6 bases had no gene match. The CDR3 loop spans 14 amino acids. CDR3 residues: CASSPRDRTYEQYF. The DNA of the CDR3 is TGTGCCAGCAGCCCCCGGGACAGAACCTACGAGCAGTACTTC.

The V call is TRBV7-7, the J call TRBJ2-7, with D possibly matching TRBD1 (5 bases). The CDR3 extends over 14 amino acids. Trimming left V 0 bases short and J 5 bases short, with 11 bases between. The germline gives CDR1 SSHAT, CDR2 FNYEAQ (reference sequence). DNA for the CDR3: TGTGCCAGCAGCTTAGCGGGGCCCCCCGACGAGCAGTACTTC. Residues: CASSLAGPPDEQYF.

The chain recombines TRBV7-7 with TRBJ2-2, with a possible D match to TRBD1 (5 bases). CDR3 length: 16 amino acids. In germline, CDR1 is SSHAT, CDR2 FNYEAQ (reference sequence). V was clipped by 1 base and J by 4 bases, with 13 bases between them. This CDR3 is CASSLGLGLATGELFF. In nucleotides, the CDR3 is TGTGCCAGCAGCTTAGGATTGGGGCTTGCCACCGGGGAGCTGTTTTTT.

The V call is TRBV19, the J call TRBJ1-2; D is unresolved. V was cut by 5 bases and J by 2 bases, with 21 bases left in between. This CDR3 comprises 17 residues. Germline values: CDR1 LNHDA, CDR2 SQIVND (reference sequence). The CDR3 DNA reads TGTGCCAGTAGTTTATACCCTGCGGCTCAGCCGAACTATGGCTACACCTTC. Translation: CASSLYPAAQPNYGYTF.

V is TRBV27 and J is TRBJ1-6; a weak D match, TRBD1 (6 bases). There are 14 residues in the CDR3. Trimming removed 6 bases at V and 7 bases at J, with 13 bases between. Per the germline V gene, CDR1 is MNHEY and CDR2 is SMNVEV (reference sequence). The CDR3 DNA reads TGTGCCAGCAGCAAGGACAGATACAATTCACCCCTCCACTTT. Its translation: CASSKDRYNSPLHF.

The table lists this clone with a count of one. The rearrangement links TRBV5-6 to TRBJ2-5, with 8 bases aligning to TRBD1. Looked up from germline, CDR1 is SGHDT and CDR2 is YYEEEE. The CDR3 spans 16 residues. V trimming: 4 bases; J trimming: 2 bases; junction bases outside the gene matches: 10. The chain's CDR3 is CASSPGQGWRQETQYF. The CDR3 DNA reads TGTGCCAGCAGCCCTGGACAGGGCTGGCGTCAAGAGACCCAGTACTTC.

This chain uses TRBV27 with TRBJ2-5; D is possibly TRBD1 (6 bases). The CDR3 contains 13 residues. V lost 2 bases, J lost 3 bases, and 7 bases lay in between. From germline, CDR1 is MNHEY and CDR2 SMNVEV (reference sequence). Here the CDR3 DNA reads TGTGCCAGCAGTTTAAGGACAGAAGAGACCCAGTACTTC. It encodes CASSLRTEETQYF.